This TCR beta chain stems from a study of blood T cell repertoires in COVID-19. Study-wide context: The United States, Italy and Spain were the sources of the acute and convalescent COVID-19 samples. PBMCs, B-cell-depleted T cells, or T cells provided the cDNA or gDNA that made up the material.

This clone has a single count. The CDR3 has 12 amino acids. CDR1 is KGHSH, CDR2 LQKENI, per germline. The V gene lost 6 bases and the J gene lost 8 bases, with 11 bases spanning the gap. As handled by the study authors: Estimation of nucleated cell counts relied on the amplification of reference gene primers. The assay was immunoSEQ multiplex PCR, and TCRdb's table has in-frame clones only and misses some. The V and J calls and clone size are taken from that table; D and trimming were inferred from the DNA. The sample holds roughly 100,000 clones, approximately 78% seen once. The origin of this receptor is a man aged 55 to 70 with active or convalescent COVID-19. This chain uses TRBV18 with TRBJ2-1; D is ambiguous. The sequenced material came from peripheral blood. CDR3: CASSKTMDEQFF. The CDR3 nucleotides read TGTGCCAGCTCCAAAACTATGGATGAGCAGTTCTTC.